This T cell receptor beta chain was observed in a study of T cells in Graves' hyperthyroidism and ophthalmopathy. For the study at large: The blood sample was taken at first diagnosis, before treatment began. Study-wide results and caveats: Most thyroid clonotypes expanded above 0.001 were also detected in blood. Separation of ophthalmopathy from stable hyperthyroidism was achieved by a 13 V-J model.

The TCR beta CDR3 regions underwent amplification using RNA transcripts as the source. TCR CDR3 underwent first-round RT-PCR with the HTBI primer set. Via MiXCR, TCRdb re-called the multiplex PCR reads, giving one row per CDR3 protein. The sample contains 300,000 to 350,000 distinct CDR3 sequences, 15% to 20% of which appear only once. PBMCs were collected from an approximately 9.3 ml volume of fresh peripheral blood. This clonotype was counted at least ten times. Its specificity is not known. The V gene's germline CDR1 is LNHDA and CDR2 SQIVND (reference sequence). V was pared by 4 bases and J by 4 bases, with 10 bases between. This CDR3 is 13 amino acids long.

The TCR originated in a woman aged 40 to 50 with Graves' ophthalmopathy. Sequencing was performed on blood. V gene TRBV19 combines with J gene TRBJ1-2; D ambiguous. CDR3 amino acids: CASSTPAAYGYTF. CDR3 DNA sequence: TGTGCCAGTAGTACTCCGGCAGCCTATGGCTACACCTTC.